This entry is about one TCR beta chain. The antigen remains undetermined. Method: immunoSEQ multiplex PCR; TCRdb's copy keeps in-frame clones and lacks some. This sample has approximately 2.1 million clones; over 90% occur once, and the top ten carry 0.35% to 0.5%. The data originate from a study of shared clonotypes between healthy human individuals. The germline V gene has CDR1 MNHEY and CDR2 SMNVEV (reference sequence). The CDR3 consists of 18 residues. V was trimmed by 2 bases and J by 2 bases, leaving 16 bases between them. Donors, healthy HIV-negative adults, lacked recent acute infections or vaccinations. Study outcomes and limitations: The naive CD4 repertoires of four donors were compared, and about 5% of clonotypes were shared. Only a few donors were included, so the genetic and exposure-history diversity represented was limited.

This sequence was found in a young man in good health. Some clones in this sample may be carry-over from other donors' samples. The rearrangement links TRBV27 to TRBJ2-6, with a tentative D call TRBD1 (6 bases). Sequencing was carried out using naive CD4+ T cells from PBMCs. Subset: CD45RA+ positively selected. The CDR3 sequence is CASSLKPPPGAGANVLTF. CDR3 sequence (DNA): TGTGCCAGCAGTTTAAAACCCCCCCCAGGGGCTGGGGCCAACGTCCTGACTTTC. Based on the CDR3 plus reference TRBV27 and TRBJ2-6, the full variable domain is EAQVTQNPRYLITVTGKKLTVTCSQNMNHEYMSWYRQDPGLGLRQIYYSMNVEVTDKGDVPEGYKVSRKEKRNFPLILESPSPNQTSLYFCASSLKPPPGAGANVLTFGAGSRLTVL.